This paragraph covers one TCR beta chain sequence. Its antigen is as yet unknown. Germline CDR1 reads MDHEN; CDR2 reads SYDVKM. V gave up 3 bases and J gave up 2 bases, with 7 bases separating them. The CDR3 has 14 amino acids. The data were obtained in a study of cytomegalovirus exposure and HLA in healthy donors. Notes on the study in general: Serostatus for CMV was the only available immune exposure information. In an earlier analysis, in 587 donors, most V segments appeared productive either ~87% or ~30% of the time.

Donors had nominal health at sampling but likely had unrecorded immune exposures. Researchers ran the PCR with 60 Vbeta and 13 Jbeta primers. As originally analysed: Unique TCR beta chains totaled roughly 81 million in a later count, with roughly 11 million of them shared. The repertoire was sequenced with immunoSEQ multiplex PCR; TCRdb's copy has only in-frame clones and lacks some. V and J calls plus clone size are reproduced from that table; the DNA served to infer D and trimming. The sample consists of about 120,000 clones, over 60% of them appearing once. This chain uses TRBV28 with TRBJ2-2, with a possible D match to TRBD1 (5 bases). The sample consisted of PBMCs. This receptor was obtained from a man aged 18 to 35 in good health and CMV-seronegative. In nucleotides, the CDR3 is TGTGCCAGCAGTTTTCAGGGAAACACCGGGGAGCTGTTTTTT. Its translation is CASSFQGNTGELFF.